What follows are 26 T cell receptor beta chains derived from one specimen sequenced in a study of T cells in Graves' hyperthyroidism and ophthalmopathy. RNA transcripts were the template for amplifying TCR beta CDR3 regions. TCR CDR3 regions were first amplified by RT-PCR with HTBI primers. TCRdb re-called the multiplex PCR reads with MiXCR, one entry per CDR3 protein. The sample has 270,000 or so distinct CDR3 sequences; about 25% are singletons. The sequenced sample consisted of blood. These receptors were obtained from a man in his forties with Graves' hyperthyroidism that later progressed to Graves' ophthalmopathy.

This clonotype was detected many times. CDR3 amino acids: CASSLDGYHEQYF. Here the CDR3 DNA reads TGTGCCAGCAGCTTAGACGGCTACCACGAGCAGTACTTC. The chain carries TRBV7-9 and TRBJ2-7; no clear D. V was clipped by 1 base and J by 5 bases, with 9 bases between them. This CDR3 comprises 13 residues. The V gene's germline CDR1 is SEHNR and CDR2 FQNEAQ (reference sequence).

This clonotype was found many times. The chain has TRBV7-8 and TRBJ1-1; TRBD1 might be the D (6 bases). The germline V and J ends were trimmed by 1 base and 0 bases, with 15 bases remaining between them. The CDR3 has 17 residues. Germline CDR1 and CDR2: SGHVS and FQNEAQ. The CDR3 nucleotides read TGTGCCAGCAGCTTAGATGTGGACAGAAGCTTGAACACTGAAGCTTTCTTT. Its translation: CASSLDVDRSLNTEAFF.

V usage is TRBV25-1 and J usage is TRBJ2-5; D may be TRBD2 (7 bases). Trimming removed 1 base from V and 3 bases from J, with 12 bases in between. The CDR3 has 15 amino acids. Germline V gene lookup returns CDR1 MGHDK and CDR2 SYGVNS. This CDR3 is CASSEWGGREETQYF. The CDR3 DNA follows: TGTGCCAGCAGTGAATGGGGGGGGCGAGAAGAGACCCAGTACTTC. Full variable domain (missing parts from reference TRBV25-1 and TRBJ2-5): EADIYQTPRYLVIGTGKKITLECSQTMGHDKMYWYQQDPGMELHLIHYSYGVNSTEKGDLSSESTVSRIRTEHFPLTLESARPSHTSQYLCASSEWGGREETQYFGPGTRLLVL.

This chain connects TRBV11-2 to TRBJ1-3; TRBD1 agrees at 7 bases. V shed 3 bases, J shed 0 bases, and the junction held 5 bases outside the gene matches. Germline V gives CDR1 SGHAT, CDR2 FQNNGV. This CDR3 has 16 residues. This CDR3 reads CASSFRGKVSGNTIYF. CDR3 DNA: TGTGCCAGCAGCTTCAGGGGGAAGGTCTCTGGAAACACCATATATTTT.

This clonotype was seen repeatedly, ten times or more. The chain couples TRBV20-1 to TRBJ1-1; unclear D gene. V was shortened by 1 base and J by 3 bases, with 6 bases between the two germline ends. This CDR3 has 12 residues. The germline CDR1 and CDR2 sequences are DFQATT and SNEGSKA (reference sequence). CDR3: CSARVTDTEAFF. The CDR3 coding sequence is TGCAGTGCTAGAGTTACCGACACTGAAGCTTTCTTT.

The genes are TRBV7-2 and TRBJ1-2; D not certain. The CDR3 is made up of 13 amino acids. V dropped 6 bases and J dropped 7 bases, with 15 bases sitting between them. Germline V gene data show CDR1 as SGHTA and CDR2 as FQGNSA. CDR3 sequence: CASRTDPSGGYTF. The CDR3 nucleotides read TGTGCCAGCAGGACGGATCCTTCTGGTGGCTACACCTTC.

This clonotype showed up many times. The V gene is TRBV7-9, the J gene TRBJ1-5, with TRBD1 matching over 7 bases. The CDR3 covers 15 residues. Germline V gives CDR1 SEHNR, CDR2 FQNEAQ (reference sequence). With 5 bases clipped from V and 5 bases from J, the junction kept 9 bases outside the gene matches. CDR3 coding DNA: TGTGCCAGCAGCGAAGACAGGGTCGGGCATCAGCCCCAGCATTTT. Translated, it gives CASSEDRVGHQPQHF.

In its sample, this clonotype was seen a few times. The V call is TRBV28, the J call TRBJ1-5; no firm D call. V was trimmed by 3 bases and J by 0 bases, leaving 9 bases between them. This CDR3 contains 15 residues. The germline gives CDR1 MDHEN, CDR2 SYDVKM. CDR3: CASSLVPASNQPQHF. The CDR3 DNA follows: TGTGCCAGCAGTTTGGTCCCAGCTAGCAATCAGCCCCAGCATTTT.

This chain uses TRBV5-1 with TRBJ1-3; a possible D gene is TRBD1 (6 bases). The CDR3 runs to 15 residues. With 5 bases removed from V and 0 bases from J, the gap between germline ends came to 12 bases. From germline, CDR1 is SGHRS and CDR2 YFSETQ. This CDR3 reads CASRETGLSGNTIYF. CDR3 sequence (DNA): TGCGCCAGCAGGGAGACAGGCCTCTCTGGAAACACCATATATTTT.

The rearrangement uses TRBV6-1 and TRBJ2-7; D gene uncertain. The V gene lost 8 bases and the J gene lost 0 bases, with 14 bases spanning the gap. Germline-derived CDR1 and CDR2 are MNHNS and SASEGT. The CDR3 sequence is 14 residues long. The CDR3 DNA follows: TGTGCCAGCCAACGGAGCACGAGCTCCTACGAGCAGTACTTC. The encoded protein is CASQRSTSSYEQYF.

In its sample, this clonotype was seen many times. The chain joins TRBV7-9 to TRBJ1-2; weak D call: TRBD1 (5 bases). Trimming left V 5 bases short and J 7 bases short, with 14 bases between. This CDR3 has 13 amino acids. The germline V gene encodes CDR1 SEHNR and CDR2 FQNEAQ (reference sequence). CDR3 nucleotide sequence: TGTGCCAGCAGCCCTGTAGGGGCTAGTGGCTACACCTTC. The encoded protein is CASSPVGASGYTF.

This clonotype was detected only a few times. The rearrangement joins TRBV6-2 or TRBV6-3 to TRBJ2-7, with 7 bases that match TRBD2. This CDR3 has 14 residues. Unmatched junction bases numbered 3, after V lost 2 bases and J lost 2 bases. In germline, CDR1 is MNHEY, CDR2 SVGEGT. For the CDR3, the DNA is TGTGCCAGCAGTTACCAGGGAGGGACCTACGAGCAGTACTTC. Its protein is CASSYQGGTYEQYF.

V usage is TRBV27 and J usage is TRBJ1-1; D possibly corresponds to TRBD1 (5 bases). V was pared by 4 bases and J by 0 bases, with 21 bases between. The CDR3 totals 18 residues. Germline V gene lookup returns CDR1 MNHEY and CDR2 SMNVEV (reference sequence). CDR3 in amino acids: CASSSNPRQLPMNTEAFF. As DNA, the CDR3 is TGTGCCAGCAGTTCCAACCCTCGACAGCTCCCCATGAACACTGAAGCTTTCTTT.

Ten or more counts support this clonotype. This chain joins TRBV29-1 and TRBJ1-1, with D hard to call. The V gene lost 7 bases and the J gene lost 1 base, with 13 bases spanning the gap. The CDR3 has 13 residues. The germline V gene has CDR1 SQVTM and CDR2 ANQGSEA. The CDR3 bases are TGCAGCGGTTTTATTAAGGCGAACACTGAAGCTTTCTTT. It is translated as CSGFIKANTEAFF.

There are many counts of this clonotype. The CDR3 region has the DNA TGTGCCAGCACCTGGGGAAACACCGGGGAGCTGTTTTTT. Protein: CASTWGNTGELFF. The genes are TRBV5-5 and TRBJ2-2; D is unclear. This CDR3 has 13 residues. The germline V gene encodes CDR1 SGHKS and CDR2 YYEKEE (reference sequence). The ends were cut back, 6 bases at V and 2 bases at J, with 8 bases in the middle. Full variable domain (remainder filled in from reference TRBV5-5 and TRBJ2-2): DAGVTQSPTHLIKTRGQQVTLRCSPISGHKSVSWYQQVLGQGPQFIFQYYEKEERGRGNFPDRFSARQFPNYSSELNVNALLLGDSALYLCASTWGNTGELFFGEGSRLTVL.

This clonotype was seen repeatedly, ten times or more. The chain joins TRBV6-5 to TRBJ1-5; possible D gene TRBD1, 5 bases. Germline V lookup: CDR1 MNHEY, CDR2 SVGAGI. This CDR3 has 14 residues. V lost 7 bases to trimming and J lost 7 bases, with 17 bases between them. In DNA, the CDR3 is TGTGCCAGCAATCCCGGGGGGGGACGACAGCCCCAGCATTTT. This translates into CASNPGGGRQPQHF.

This clonotype was recorded at least ten times. The chain links TRBV2 to TRBJ1-1; unclear D gene. There are 16 residues in the CDR3. Looked up from germline, CDR1 is SNHLY and CDR2 is FYNNEI. V gave up 5 bases and J gave up 3 bases, with 19 bases separating them. This CDR3 reads CASSLTPTGLDTEAFF. The CDR3 nucleotides are TGTGCCAGCAGTCTTACACCGACTGGGCTGGACACTGAAGCTTTCTTT.

This clonotype was counted many times. CDR3 sequence reads: CASSEPYRGANTEAFF. As DNA, the CDR3 is TGTGCCAGCAGTGAACCCTACAGGGGGGCGAACACTGAAGCTTTCTTT. The V call is TRBV6-1, the J call TRBJ1-1; 8 nucleotides match TRBD1. Trimming removed 2 bases from V and 1 base from J; junction bases left unmatched: 6. Germline V gene lookup returns CDR1 MNHNS and CDR2 SASEGT. There are 16 residues in the CDR3.

In this sample, this clonotype turned up many times. The chain carries TRBV3-1 and TRBJ2-7; maybe TRBD1 (5 bases). Trimming took off 7 bases at V and 1 base at J, with 11 bases between the two ends. The CDR3 is made up of 13 amino acids. Looked up from germline, CDR1 is LGHDT and CDR2 is YNNKEL (reference sequence). Written as DNA, the CDR3 is TGTGCCAGCACCCTTACAGGATCCTACGAGCAGTACTTC. Protein sequence: CASTLTGSYEQYF.

In this sample, this clonotype turned up many times. This chain links TRBV27 with TRBJ2-7; a weak D match, TRBD2 (5 bases). V lost 5 bases, J lost 4 bases, and 21 bases lay in between. Per the germline V gene, CDR1 is MNHEY and CDR2 is SMNVEV (reference sequence). The CDR3 is made up of 16 amino acids. The CDR3 region is CASSAFLSGWSYEQYF. The CDR3 DNA sequence: TGTGCCAGCAGTGCCTTTCTAAGCGGTTGGTCTTACGAGCAGTACTTC.

The CDR3 sequence is CASNHIPGPSGSSLYEQYF. The CDR3 DNA follows: TGTGCCAGCAACCACATCCCAGGGCCTAGCGGGAGTTCTCTCTACGAGCAGTACTTC. The chain recombines TRBV6-2 or TRBV6-3 with TRBJ2-7; TRBD2 aligns across 10 bases. This CDR3 is 19 amino acids long. Germline assignment: CDR1 MNHEY and CDR2 SVGEGT. J was trimmed by 3 bases and V by 7 bases; bases with no gene match: 21.

This chain links TRBV6-1 with TRBJ2-5; the D gene could be TRBD1 or TRBD2 (6 bases each). The CDR3 is 15 amino acids. Trimming cost V 6 bases and J 4 bases, with 18 bases left between them. Germline lookup yields CDR1 MNHNS and CDR2 SASEGT. CDR3 in amino acids: CASRDGGGESETQYF. Written as DNA, the CDR3 is TGTGCCAGCAGAGATGGAGGGGGAGAATCAGAGACCCAGTACTTC.

CDR3 protein: CRADSGEQYF. CDR3 sequence (DNA): TGCAGGGCGGACAGCGGCGAGCAGTACTTC. The chain carries TRBV20-1 and TRBJ2-7; maybe TRBD1 (6 bases). Germline CDR1 and CDR2: DFQATT and SNEGSKA (reference sequence). The CDR3 sequence is 10 residues long.

This clonotype was found many times. The rearrangement joins TRBV27 to TRBJ1-6; D not resolved. CDR1 and CDR2 (germline): MNHEY, SMNVEV (reference sequence). The CDR3 totals 15 residues. Trimming shortened V by 5 bases and J by 7 bases, and 15 bases separated the two germline ends. The CDR3, as DNA: TGTGCCAGCAGTCTTGAGCCTTCGGAGAATTCACCCCTCCACTTT. Translating it yields CASSLEPSENSPLHF.

The sample holds many counts of this clonotype. V gene TRBV6-1 combines with J gene TRBJ2-7; 13 bases map to TRBD2. CDR3 length: 16 residues. Germline V gene sequence: CDR1 MNHNS, CDR2 SASEGT. The junction had 5 bases not matched to a gene; V was cut back by 0 bases and J by 6 bases. CDR3 DNA: TGTGCCAGCAGTGAAGCGGCCGGGACTAGCGGGATCGAGCAGTACTTC. Encoded protein: CASSEAAGTSGIEQYF.

This clonotype was picked up many times. This chain joins TRBV20-1 and TRBJ1-2, with D maybe TRBD1 (6 bases). The length of the CDR3 is 16 residues. Germline CDR1 is DFQATT and CDR2 is SNEGSKA (reference sequence). V was pared by 5 bases and J by 4 bases, with 23 bases between. DNA for the CDR3: TGCAGTGCTCAAATGGCGGGACTGGTAGGGGGCTATGGCTACACCTTC. Its translation: CSAQMAGLVGGYGYTF.